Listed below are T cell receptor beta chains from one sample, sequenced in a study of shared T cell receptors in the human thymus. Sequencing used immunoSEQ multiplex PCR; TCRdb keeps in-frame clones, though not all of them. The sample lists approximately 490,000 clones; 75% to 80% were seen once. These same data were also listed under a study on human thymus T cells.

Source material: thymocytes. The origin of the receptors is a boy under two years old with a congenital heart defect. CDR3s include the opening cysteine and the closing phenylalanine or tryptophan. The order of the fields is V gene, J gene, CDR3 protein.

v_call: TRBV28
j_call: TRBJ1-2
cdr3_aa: CASSLRDRGGYTF

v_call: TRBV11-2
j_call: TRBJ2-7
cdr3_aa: CASSSVVYEAGAYEQYF

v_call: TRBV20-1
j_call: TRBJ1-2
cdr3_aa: CRPGPYGYTF

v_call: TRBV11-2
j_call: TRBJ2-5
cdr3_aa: CASSLGLAGGPRQETQYF

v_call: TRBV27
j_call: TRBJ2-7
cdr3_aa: CASSLRVGRGRHEQYF

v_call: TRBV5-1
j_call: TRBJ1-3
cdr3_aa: CASSRLGTTGAGNTIYF

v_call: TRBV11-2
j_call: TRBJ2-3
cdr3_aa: CASSFRLAGYTDTQYF

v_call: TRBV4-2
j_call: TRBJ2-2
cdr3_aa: CASSPRLAHTGELFF

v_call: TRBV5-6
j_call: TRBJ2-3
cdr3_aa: CASSLEWADTQYF

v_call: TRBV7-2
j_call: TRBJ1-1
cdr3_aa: CASSSGGRGWNTEAFF

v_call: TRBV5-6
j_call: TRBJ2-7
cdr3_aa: CASSTRGDRVPYEQYF

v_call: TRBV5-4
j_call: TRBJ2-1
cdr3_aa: CASSLGTSGRASYNEQFF

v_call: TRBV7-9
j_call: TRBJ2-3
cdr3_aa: CASSQFDRDSTDTQYF

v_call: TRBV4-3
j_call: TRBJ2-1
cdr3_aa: CASSQVASGGGNEQFF

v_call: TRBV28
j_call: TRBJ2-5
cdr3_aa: CASSFPGTGEQETQYF

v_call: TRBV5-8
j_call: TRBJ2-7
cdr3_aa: CASSTSRASPYEQYF

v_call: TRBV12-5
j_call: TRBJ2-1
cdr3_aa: CASGLVGGLAGDWRWEQFF

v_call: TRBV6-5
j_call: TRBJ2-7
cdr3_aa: CASSHGSSYEQYF

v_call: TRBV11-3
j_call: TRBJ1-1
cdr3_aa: CASRARGGNTEAFF

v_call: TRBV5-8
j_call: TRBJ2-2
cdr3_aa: CASSIGLAGSIGELFF

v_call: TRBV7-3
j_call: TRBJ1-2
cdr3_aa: CASSLRKGANYGYTF

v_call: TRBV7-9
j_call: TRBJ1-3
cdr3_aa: CASSSKGTGWSGNTIYF

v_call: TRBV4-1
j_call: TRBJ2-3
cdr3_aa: CASSQVGGSSTDTQYF

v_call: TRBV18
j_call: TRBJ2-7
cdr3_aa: CASSPPWPTYEQYF

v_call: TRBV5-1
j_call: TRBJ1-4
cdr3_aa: CASSLYGTGDEKLFF

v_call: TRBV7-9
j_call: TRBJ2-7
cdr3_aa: CASSFYPGYLYEQYF

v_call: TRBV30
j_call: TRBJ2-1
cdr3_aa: CAWSVTESSYNEQFF

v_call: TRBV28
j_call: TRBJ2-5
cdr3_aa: CASSLPVDREGQETQYF

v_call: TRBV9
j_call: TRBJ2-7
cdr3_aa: CASSVGPPGDEQYF

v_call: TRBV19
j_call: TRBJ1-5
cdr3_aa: CASSPRDRDLEPQHF

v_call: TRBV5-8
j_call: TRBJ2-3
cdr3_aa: CASSLLASGTDTQYF

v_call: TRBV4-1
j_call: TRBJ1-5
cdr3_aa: CASSPRGGGSQPQHF

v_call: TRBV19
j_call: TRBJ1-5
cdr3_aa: CASSIGRDRVSNQPQHF

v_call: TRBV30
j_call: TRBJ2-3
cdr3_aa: CASGPLANLITDTQYF

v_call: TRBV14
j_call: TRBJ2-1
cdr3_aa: CASSQVDRLEMGNIEQFF

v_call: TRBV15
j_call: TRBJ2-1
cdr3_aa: CATRTSGRYEQFF

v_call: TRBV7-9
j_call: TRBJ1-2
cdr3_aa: CASSLRDRGKDGYTF

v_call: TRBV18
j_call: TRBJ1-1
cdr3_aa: CASSPSGQGVGGVNTEAFF

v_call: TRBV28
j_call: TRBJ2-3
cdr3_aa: CASSPPRSRAQSTDTQYF

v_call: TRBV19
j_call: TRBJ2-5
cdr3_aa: CASSMSQGGKQETQYF

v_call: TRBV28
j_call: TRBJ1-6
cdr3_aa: CASSSRDRGRWNSPLHF

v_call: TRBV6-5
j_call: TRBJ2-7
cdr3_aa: CASSYKRGYYEQYF

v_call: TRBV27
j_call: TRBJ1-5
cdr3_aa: CASSPTGQEPQPQHF

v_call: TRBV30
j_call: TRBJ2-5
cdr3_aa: CAWSVRASGRPWETQYF

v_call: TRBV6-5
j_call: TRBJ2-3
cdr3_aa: CASRRARTDTQYF

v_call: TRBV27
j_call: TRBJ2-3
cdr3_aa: CASSLPKSGTGPVTQYF

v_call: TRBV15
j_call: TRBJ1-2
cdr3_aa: CATSSGQGNYGYTF

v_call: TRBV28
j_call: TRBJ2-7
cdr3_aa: CASSLRRQVDSYEQYF

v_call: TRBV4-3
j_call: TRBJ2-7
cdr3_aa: CASSNRTSGSWYEQYF

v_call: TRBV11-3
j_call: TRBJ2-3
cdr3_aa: CASSPTGEPGDTQYF

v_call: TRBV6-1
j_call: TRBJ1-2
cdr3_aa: CASSDGYSQTSYGYTF

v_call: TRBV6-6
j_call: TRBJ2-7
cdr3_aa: CASRHTSGGNYEQYF

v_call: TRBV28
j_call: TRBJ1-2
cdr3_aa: CASSFIPGQSNYGYTF

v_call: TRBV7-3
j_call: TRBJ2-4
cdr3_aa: CASSLGLDPNIQYF

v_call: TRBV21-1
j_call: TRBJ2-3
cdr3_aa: CASSFKRTPRTDTQYF

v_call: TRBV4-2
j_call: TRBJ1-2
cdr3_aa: CASSQDGVGLGNGYTF

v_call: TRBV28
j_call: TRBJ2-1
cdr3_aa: CASSTTPNEQFF

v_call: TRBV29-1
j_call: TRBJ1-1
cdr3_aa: CSVEAGMGEAFF

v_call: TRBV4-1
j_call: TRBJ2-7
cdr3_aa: CASSPRLAGIYEQYF

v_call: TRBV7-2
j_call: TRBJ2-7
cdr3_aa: CASSFLKHSYEQYF